This paragraph reports one TCR beta chain. Per the germline V gene, CDR1 is MDHEN and CDR2 is SYDVKM. This CDR3 is built from 18 residues. V gave up 2 bases and J gave up 2 bases; unmatched junction bases: 10. This record comes from a study of blood T cell repertoires in COVID-19. Study in general: Acute and convalescent COVID-19 specimens originated in the United States, Italy and Spain. Sources were T cells, B-cell-depleted T cells, or PBMCs; the material itself was cDNA or gDNA.

Per the study methods: Amplifying reference gene primers gave estimates of nucleated cell counts. Assay used: immunoSEQ multiplex PCR; TCRdb lists only in-frame clones, some missing. The DNA gave D and trimming, while V, J and clone size come from that table. The table includes over 90,000 clones, roughly 86% detected once. The clonotype originates from a man aged 50 or older with active or convalescent COVID-19. Sequencing used peripheral blood. The chain combines TRBV28 with TRBJ1-5, with 9 bases identical to TRBD1. CDR3 loop: CASSLSGTGLMGNQPQHF. For the CDR3, the DNA is TGTGCCAGCAGTTTAAGCGGGACAGGGTTAATGGGCAATCAGCCCCAGCATTTT.